Below, 2 T cell receptor beta chains from the same sample are listed, as sequenced in a study of cytomegalovirus exposure and HLA in healthy donors. In the PCR, 60 Vbeta and 13 Jbeta primers were used. This table comes from immunoSEQ multiplex PCR, and its TCRdb copy is limited to in-frame clones, with some not included. Seen here are around 40,000 clones, around 68% observed once, and the top ten hold around 3.9%. The specimen sequenced was PBMCs. Every receptor here comes from a man between 40 and 49 years old in good health and CMV-seronegative.

This CDR3 reads CAWSYRDEQYF. CDR3 nucleotide sequence: TGTGCCTGGAGTTACCGGGACGAGCAGTACTTC. This sequence joins TRBV30 and TRBJ2-7; D call uncertain. The germline V gene has CDR1 GTSNPN and CDR2 SVGIG (reference sequence). The CDR3 has 11 amino acids. V gave up 2 bases and J gave up 5 bases, with 7 bases separating them. Looking up the rest from reference TRBV30 and TRBJ2-7 gives the full variable domain: SQTIHQWPATLVQPVGSPLSLECTVEGTSNPNLYWYRQAAGRGLQLLFYSVGIGQISSEVPQNLSASRPQDRQFILSSKKLLLSDSGFYLCAWSYRDEQYFGPGTRLTVT.

The rearrangement uses TRBV6-6 and TRBJ2-1; 10 positions match TRBD2. The germline V gene has CDR1 MNHNY and CDR2 SVGAGI (reference sequence). Trimming removed 0 bases from V and 9 bases from J; junction bases left unmatched: 5. The CDR3 totals 15 residues. The CDR3 nucleotides read TGTGCCAGCAGTTACTCCTCTAGCGGGGGTACTGAGCAGTTCTTC. Translation gives CASSYSSSGGTEQFF.